A selection of T cell receptor beta chains follows, all from one sample in a study of glioma-infiltrating T cells. TCRdb re-called the multiplex PCR reads with MiXCR, one entry per CDR3 protein. Of under 200,000 distinct CDR3 sequences listed, over 25% are singletons. The sequenced material came from glioma tissue, nonneoplastic brain tissue, or PBMCs (not recorded which). Receptors were obtained from a human donor with low-grade glioma or glioblastoma, undergoing nonglioma brain surgery, or in good health (not recorded which). Both conserved end residues are part of each CDR3. A D gene is named only where the DNA matches it firmly. The size of a clone is reported for some rows only, either as once, few or many, or as a class for expanded clones.

v_call	j_call	d_call	clone_size	cdr3_aa	cdr3_nt
TRBV5-6	TRBJ2-7	TRBD2	NA	CASSWVGRANEQYF	TGTGCCAGCAGCTGGGTCGGGAGGGCCAACGAGCAGTACTTC
TRBV27	TRBJ1-6	TRBD1	many	CASSYPTGRFRSPLHF	TGTGCCAGCAGTTACCCGACAGGGAGGTTTCGGTCACCCCTCCACTTT
TRBV10-3	TRBJ1-3	NA	NA	CAISERTEIGGNTIYF	TGTGCCATCAGTGAGAGGACAGAAATTGGTGGAAACACCATATATTTT
TRBV7-2	TRBJ2-7	NA	few	CASSTGPSYEQYF	TGTGCCAGCAGCACTGGGCCTTCCTACGAGCAGTACTTC
TRBV7-2	TRBJ2-7	TRBD2	few	CASSPTGDYLTYEQYF	TGTGCCAGCAGTCCCACCGGGGACTACCTAACCTACGAGCAGTACTTC
TRBV14	TRBJ2-3	NA	many	CASSRSSDTQYF	TGTGCCAGCAGTCGCTCTTCGGATACGCAGTATTTT
TRBV6-2/TRBV6-3	TRBJ1-6	NA	NA	CASRRQDSNVSPLHF	TGTGCCAGCAGGCGTCAAGACAGTAACGTCTCACCCCTCCACTTT
TRBV2	TRBJ2-7	NA	many	CASKKSYEQYF	TGTGCCAGCAAGAAGTCCTACGAGCAGTACTTC
TRBV19	TRBJ2-1	TRBD2	NA	CASSIGDYSYNEQFF	TGTGCCAGTAGTATAGGGGACTACTCCTACAATGAGCAGTTCTTC
TRBV11-1	TRBJ2-7	TRBD1	NA	CASSERPPGQGYLEEQYF	TGTGCCAGCAGCGAAAGACCGCCGGGACAGGGGTATTTGGAGGAGCAGTACTTC
TRBV6-2/TRBV6-3	TRBJ2-1	NA	NA	CASNLRVSSYNEKFF	TGTGCCAGCAACCTTAGGGTGAGCTCCTACAATGAGAAGTTCTTC
TRBV3-1	TRBJ2-7	TRBD2	few	CASSQRLAAGYEQYF	TGTGCCAGCAGCCAACGTCTAGCGGCAGGATACGAGCAGTACTTC
TRBV12-3/TRBV12-4	TRBJ2-1	TRBD2	many	CASRPLGRGRSNEQFF	TGTGCCAGCAGACCCCTCGGTCGCGGGAGATCCAATGAGCAGTTCTTC
TRBV18	TRBJ1-2	TRBD1	NA	CASSREPGTGMSNYGYTF	TGTGCCAGCTCACGAGAACCCGGGACAGGGATGAGTAACTATGGCTACACCTTC